The 2 T cell receptor beta chains reported below all come from one sample, sequenced in a study of blood T cell repertoires in COVID-19. The data were produced by immunoSEQ multiplex PCR, yet TCRdb's version contains in-frame clones alone and is incomplete. Of about 480,000 clones in the sample, 89% were seen once. The specimen was peripheral blood. Receptors originate from a man aged 18 to 30 with COVID-19, enrolled during active disease.

The chain recombines TRBV11-3 with TRBJ2-2; D is possibly TRBD1 (6 bases). The germline CDR1 and CDR2 sequences are SGHNT and YENEEA. The V and J ends lost 3 bases and 3 bases respectively, with 11 bases between them. The CDR3 is made up of 15 amino acids. The chain's CDR3 is CASSLGAHDTGELFF. The CDR3, as DNA: TGTGCCAGCAGCTTGGGGGCGCATGACACCGGGGAGCTGTTTTTT.

V is TRBV12-3 or TRBV12-4 and J is TRBJ1-1; unclear D gene. V lost 0 bases and J lost 3, with 5 bases in between. The CDR3 is 13 residues long. CDR3 loop: CASSLARYTEAFF. The CDR3 DNA sequence: TGTGCCAGCAGTTTAGCGAGGTACACTGAAGCTTTCTTT.